This TCR beta chain appears in the sequencing data of a study of blood T cells in healthy people across ages (dated by TCRdb to about 2015). Notes on the research overall: In model experiments, roughly one uniquely barcoded TCR beta cDNA molecule per two T cells was captured by template switching. Donors of different ages were randomly distributed across sequencing lanes to avoid experimental bias. Using deep sequencing normalized with unique cDNA molecular identifiers, the study measured how TCR beta repertoire diversity changes with age. Using the same blood draw, the study looked at two additional independent replicas of 1 million unique cDNA reads for two donors, one aged 18 to 30 and the other aged 80 or older. The donors were split into four age groups: young (average about 15 years), middle-aged (39), aged (roughly 60) and long-lived (under 85).

The donors were some 36 Caucasian individuals from Russia, aged about 6 to 95 years, who were systemically healthy. Each donor gave 8 to 10 milliliters of peripheral blood, drawn into EDTA-treated Vacutainer tubes. Ficoll-Paque density-gradient centrifugation was used to isolate PBMCs, with at least 6.5 million per sample. Trizol reagent was used to extract total RNA from PBMCs, with at least 6 micrograms per sample. The percentages of naive CD45RAhigh/CD27high T cells were determined by flow cytometry on a PBMC aliquot from every donor. The CDR3 covers 13 residues, taking in both the cysteine and the phenylalanine. Here the CDR3 DNA is all that survives: 39 bases in frame from base 1. From the germline V gene, CDR1 is SQVTM and CDR2 is ANQGSEA. Libraries came from 5' RACE. Reads for this sample came from an Illumina HiSeq 2500. A second PCR of about 6 to 11 cycles was run with a J-beta primer mix and a sample-barcoded 5' primer. A template-switch 5' adaptor carrying 12 random nucleotides introduced a unique molecular identifier onto each TCR beta cDNA molecule. Each sample yielded at least 3 million CDR3-containing paired-end reads. The Mint cDNA synthesis kit, primed by a TRBC-specific oligonucleotide, was used to synthesize first-strand cDNA from all RNA. After uracil-DNA glycosylase treatment, a first 18-cycle PCR used universal primers M1SS and BC2_uni_R on all cDNA. For the original study's pipeline: Each sample was normalized by randomly selecting 1 million high-quality reads, each carrying a distinct molecular identifier. Reads with shared molecular identifiers were discarded instead of being binned into consensus sequences. CDR3 identification, clonotype clustering and error correction used MiTCR with a Q25 quality threshold and the strictest error-elimination algorithm. A nonparametric unseen species model with Euler transformation was used to estimate a lower bound on total TCR beta diversity. Starting from the raw public reads, TCRdb applied fastp trimming at Q25, assembled clones with MiXCR and retained in-frame beta chains. For every CDR3 protein sequence, its rows merge into one entry that carries the most common genes and DNA. These V and J calls derive from TCRdb rather than the authors' analysis. For this sample the table gives hundreds of thousands of distinct CDR3 sequences, of which 22% were detected only once. Approximately 20% of the sample comes from the top ten.

Paper-wide results and their limitations: Compared with the aged group, more naive CD4+ T cells, fewer expanded clones and increased TCR diversity were shown by the long-lived group, suggesting age selection. Donor CMV infection status was unknown, potentially confounding age-related changes in expanded clonotypes. There was a strong correlation between observed TCR beta diversity and the percentage of naive T cells measured by flow cytometry. Bulk unsorted PBMC profiling prevented conclusive comparison of naive and antigen-experienced compartments. As age increased, observed TCR beta diversity per million T cells dropped in a roughly linear way, and a significant reduction was already evident by age about 40. Estimates of total diversity based on one million sequenced T cells were regarded as lower bounds and as underestimates.

A few counts support this clonotype. The specificity of this receptor is unknown. At one boundary the junction diverges from the germline segment, which might be a read error. The sequencing sample was made of blood. This clonotype originated in a man in his 70s in good health. Recombination joined TRBV29-1 with TRBJ2-5; TRBD2 aligns with 7 central bases. The J call is in doubt because the DNA end fits TRBJ2-1 better. The CDR3 here reads CSVAPSGNNGQFF. The DNA sequence is TGCAGCGTTGCCCCTAGCGGCAACAATGGGCAGTTCTTC.